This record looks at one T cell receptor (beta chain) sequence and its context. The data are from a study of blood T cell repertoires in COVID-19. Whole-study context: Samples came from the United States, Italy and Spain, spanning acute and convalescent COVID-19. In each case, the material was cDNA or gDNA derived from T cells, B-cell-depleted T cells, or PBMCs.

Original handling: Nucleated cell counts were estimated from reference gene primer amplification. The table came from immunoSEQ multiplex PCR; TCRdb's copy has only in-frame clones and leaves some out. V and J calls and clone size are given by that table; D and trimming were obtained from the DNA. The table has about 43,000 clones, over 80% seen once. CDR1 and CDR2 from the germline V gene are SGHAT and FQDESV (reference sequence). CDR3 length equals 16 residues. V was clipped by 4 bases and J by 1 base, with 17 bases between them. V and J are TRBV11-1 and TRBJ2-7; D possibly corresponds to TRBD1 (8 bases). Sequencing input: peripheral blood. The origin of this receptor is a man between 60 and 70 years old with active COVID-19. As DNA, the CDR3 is TGTGCCAGCAGCTACAGGGGGGGCTCCCCTTCCTACGAGCAGTACTTC. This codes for CASSYRGGSPSYEQYF.